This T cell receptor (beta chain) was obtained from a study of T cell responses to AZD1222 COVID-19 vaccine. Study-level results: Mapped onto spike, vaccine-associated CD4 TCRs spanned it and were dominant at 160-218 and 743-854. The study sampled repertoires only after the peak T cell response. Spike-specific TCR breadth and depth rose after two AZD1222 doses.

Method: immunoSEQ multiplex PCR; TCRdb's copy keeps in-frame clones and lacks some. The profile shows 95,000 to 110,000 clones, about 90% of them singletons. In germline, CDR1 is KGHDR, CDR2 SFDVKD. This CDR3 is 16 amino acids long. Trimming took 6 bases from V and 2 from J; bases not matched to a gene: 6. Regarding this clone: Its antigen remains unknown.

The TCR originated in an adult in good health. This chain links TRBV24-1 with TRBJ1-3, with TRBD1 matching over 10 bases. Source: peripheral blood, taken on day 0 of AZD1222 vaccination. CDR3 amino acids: CATSWGQGTTGNTIYF. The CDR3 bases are TGTGCCACCAGTTGGGGACAGGGGACTACTGGAAACACCATATATTTT.